This TCR beta chain was captured in a study of response to subunit inactivated influenza vaccine. From the RT-PCR reads, TCRdb called clonotypes with MiXCR, one entry per CDR3 protein. The table lists around 500,000 distinct CDR3 sequences, approximately 9.9% of them singletons. This CDR3 region has 14 residues. Germline CDR1 and CDR2: MDHEN and SYDVKM. Notes on the study in general: The study's authors posited that every seasonal influenza vaccination enlists few new T cells.

About this clonotype itself: Its antigen is not known.

The source material was PBMCs from blood, sampled 45 days after vaccination. The receptor's source is a man over 45 who received an inactivated influenza vaccine. J is TRBJ2-3 and V is TRBV28; 7 nucleotides match TRBD2. As DNA, the CDR3 is TGTGCATTAGGGGCGGGGGTCAGCACAGATACGCAGTATTTT. It codes for CALGAGVSTDTQYF.